The entry below gives a single TCR beta chain sequence along with its context. This CDR3 comprises 14 residues. From germline, CDR1 is KGHSH and CDR2 LQKENI. V lost 0 bases to trimming and J lost 4 bases, with 9 bases between them. These data are taken from a study of blood T cell repertoires in COVID-19. Libraries were prepared by immunoSEQ multiplex PCR; TCRdb keeps only in-frame clonotypes and omits some of them. The profile shows 150,000 to 200,000 clones, roughly 80% of them singletons. Sequences were obtained from peripheral blood. This TCR derives from a man aged 55 to 69 with active or convalescent COVID-19. The rearrangement joins TRBV18 to TRBJ2-5, with D perhaps matching TRBD2 (6 bases). Here the CDR3 DNA reads TGTGCCAGCTCACCACCATCCGGGGGAGAGACCCAGTACTTC. Translating gives CASSPPSGGETQYF.